This T cell receptor beta chain was recovered during a study of T cell clonality in common variable immunodeficiency. V gave up 1 base and J gave up 6 bases, with 12 bases separating them. The CDR3 length is 14 residues. Germline CDR1 SGHTA, CDR2 FQGNSA. This clone was observed many times. The read is 3 residues too short to cover the CDR3 end, so that end is filled in from the germline J gene. Method: immunoSEQ multiplex PCR; TCRdb's copy keeps in-frame clones and lacks some. Listed for the sample are about 34,000 clones, none seen a single time. The chain couples TRBV7-2 to TRBJ1-1; D unresolved. The sample was peripheral blood mononuclear cells. The receptor was derived from a person between 18 and 75 years old in good health. The CDR3 loop is CASSLGTGFAEAFF. Incomplete CDR3 DNA: TGTGCCAGCAGCTTAGGCACCGGGTTCGCTGAA.